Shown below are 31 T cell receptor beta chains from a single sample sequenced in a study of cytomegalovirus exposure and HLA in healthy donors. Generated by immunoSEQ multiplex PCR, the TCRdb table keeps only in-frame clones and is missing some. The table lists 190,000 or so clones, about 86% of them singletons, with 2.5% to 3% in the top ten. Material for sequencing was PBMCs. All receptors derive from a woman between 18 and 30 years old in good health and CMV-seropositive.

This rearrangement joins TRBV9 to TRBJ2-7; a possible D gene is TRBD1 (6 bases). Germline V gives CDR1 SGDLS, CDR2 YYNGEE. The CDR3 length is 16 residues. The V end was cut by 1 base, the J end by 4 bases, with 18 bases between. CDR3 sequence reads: CASSVSPDSRDYEQYF. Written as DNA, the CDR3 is TGTGCCAGCAGCGTATCACCGGACAGCCGCGATTACGAGCAGTACTTC.

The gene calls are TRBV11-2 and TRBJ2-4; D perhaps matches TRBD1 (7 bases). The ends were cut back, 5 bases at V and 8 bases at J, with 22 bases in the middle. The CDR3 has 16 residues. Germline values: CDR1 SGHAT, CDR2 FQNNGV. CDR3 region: CASSPAGGGGRDIQYF. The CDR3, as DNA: TGTGCCAGCAGCCCAGCCGGTGGAGGGGGCAGAGACATTCAGTACTTC.

CDR3 in amino acids: CASSVSGGSNYGYTF. DNA of the CDR3: TGTGCCAGCAGCGTGAGCGGGGGTTCCAACTATGGCTACACCTTC. The chain carries TRBV9 and TRBJ1-2; D perhaps matches TRBD1 (5 bases). CDR1 SGDLS and CDR2 YYNGEE come from the germline V gene. V was clipped by 2 bases and J by 2 bases, with 13 bases between them. This CDR3 region has 15 residues.

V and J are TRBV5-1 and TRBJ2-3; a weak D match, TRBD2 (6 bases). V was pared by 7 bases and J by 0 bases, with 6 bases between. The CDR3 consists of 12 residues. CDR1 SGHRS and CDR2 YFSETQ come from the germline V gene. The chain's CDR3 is CASRGSTDTQYF. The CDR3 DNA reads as TGCGCCAGCCGGGGGAGCACAGATACGCAGTATTTT. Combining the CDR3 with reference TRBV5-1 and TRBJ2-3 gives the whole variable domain KAGVTQTPRYLIKTRGQQVTLSCSPISGHRSVSWYQQTPGQGLQFLFEYFSETQRNKGNFPGRFSGRQFSNSRSEMNVSTLELGDSALYLCASRGSTDTQYFGPGTRLTVL.

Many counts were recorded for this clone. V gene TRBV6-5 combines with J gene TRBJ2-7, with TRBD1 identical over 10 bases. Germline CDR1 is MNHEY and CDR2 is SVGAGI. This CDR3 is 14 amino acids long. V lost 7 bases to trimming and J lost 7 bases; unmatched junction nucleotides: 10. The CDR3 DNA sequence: TGTGCCAGCACTCCGGGACAGGGGCAGCGGGAGCAGTACTTC. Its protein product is CASTPGQGQREQYF.

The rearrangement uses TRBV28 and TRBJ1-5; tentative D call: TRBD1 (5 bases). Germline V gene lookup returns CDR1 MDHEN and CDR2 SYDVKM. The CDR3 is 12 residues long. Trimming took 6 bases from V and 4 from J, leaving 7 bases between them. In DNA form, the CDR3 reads TGTGCCAGCAGGGACAATAATCAGCCCCAGCATTTT. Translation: CASRDNNQPQHF.

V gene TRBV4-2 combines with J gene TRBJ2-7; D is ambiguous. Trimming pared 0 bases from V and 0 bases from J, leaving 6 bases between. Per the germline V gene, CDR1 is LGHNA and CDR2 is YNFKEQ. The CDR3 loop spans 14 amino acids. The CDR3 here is CASSQDSSSYEQYF. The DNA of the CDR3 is TGTGCCAGCAGCCAAGATTCCAGCTCCTACGAGCAGTACTTC.

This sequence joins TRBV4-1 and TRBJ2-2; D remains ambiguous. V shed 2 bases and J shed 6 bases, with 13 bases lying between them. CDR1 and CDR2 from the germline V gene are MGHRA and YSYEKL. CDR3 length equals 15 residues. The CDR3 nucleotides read TGCGCCAGCAGCCAACCGGCAGGATCCGCCGGGGAGCTGTTTTTT. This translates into CASSQPAGSAGELFF.

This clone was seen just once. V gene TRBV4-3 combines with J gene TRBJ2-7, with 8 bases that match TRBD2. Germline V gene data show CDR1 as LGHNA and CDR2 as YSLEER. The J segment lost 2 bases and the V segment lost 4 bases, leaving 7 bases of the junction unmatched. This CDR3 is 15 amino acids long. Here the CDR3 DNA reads TGCGCCAGCAGCCCCGGGCTAGCGGGTACCTACGAGCAGTACTTC. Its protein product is CASSPGLAGTYEQYF.

The CDR3 protein is CASSGLAGGTYEQYF. The DNA for the CDR3 is TGTGCCAGCAGCGGCCTAGCGGGGGGTACCTACGAGCAGTACTTC. This sequence joins TRBV7-2 and TRBJ2-7; 11 bases are shared with TRBD2. The CDR3 covers 15 residues. J was trimmed by 2 bases and V by 5 bases; bases with no gene match: 5. CDR1 is SGHTA and CDR2 is FQGNSA in the germline V gene. The variable domain in full, with the rest retrieved from reference TRBV7-2 and TRBJ2-7, is GAGVSQSPSNKVTEKGKDVELRCDPISGHTALYWYRQSLGQGLEFLIYFQGNSAPDKSGLPSDRFSAERTGGSVSTLTIQRTQQEDSAVYLCASSGLAGGTYEQYFGPGTRLTVT.

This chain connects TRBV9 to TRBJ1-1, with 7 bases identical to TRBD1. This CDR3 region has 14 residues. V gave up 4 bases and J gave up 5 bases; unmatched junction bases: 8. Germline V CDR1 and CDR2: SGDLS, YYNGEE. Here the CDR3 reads CASSTTGSSTEAFF. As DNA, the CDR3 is TGTGCCAGCAGCACGACAGGGTCCTCGACTGAAGCTTTCTTT. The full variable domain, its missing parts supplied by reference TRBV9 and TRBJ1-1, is DSGVTQTPKHLITATGQRVTLRCSPRSGDLSVYWYQQSLDQGLQFLIQYYNGEERAKGNILERFSAQQFPDLHSELNLSSLELGDSALYFCASSTTGSSTEAFFGQGTRLTVV.

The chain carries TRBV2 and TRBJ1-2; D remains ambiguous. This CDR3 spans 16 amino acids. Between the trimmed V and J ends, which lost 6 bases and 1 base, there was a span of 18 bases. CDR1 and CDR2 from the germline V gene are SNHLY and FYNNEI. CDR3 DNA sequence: TGTGCCAGCAGCCCCGATAGGCTCGGGGTTAACTATGGCTACACCTTC. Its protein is CASSPDRLGVNYGYTF. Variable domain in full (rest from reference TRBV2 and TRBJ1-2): EPEVTQTPSHQVTQMGQEVILRCVPISNHLYFYWYRQILGQKVEFLVSFYNNEISEKSEIFDDQFSVERPDGSNFTLKIRSTKLEDSAMYFCASSPDRLGVNYGYTFGSGTRLTVV.

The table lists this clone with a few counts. For the CDR3, the DNA is TGTGCCAGCAGCCGCATAGCGGGGGGGCTCCCCGGGGAGCTGTTTTTT. This translates into CASSRIAGGLPGELFF. The rearrangement uses TRBV4-2 and TRBJ2-2; 11 bases align to TRBD2. CDR3 length: 16 amino acids. V dropped 4 bases and J dropped 6; count of bases not matched to a gene: 7. Germline CDR1 LGHNA, CDR2 YNFKEQ.

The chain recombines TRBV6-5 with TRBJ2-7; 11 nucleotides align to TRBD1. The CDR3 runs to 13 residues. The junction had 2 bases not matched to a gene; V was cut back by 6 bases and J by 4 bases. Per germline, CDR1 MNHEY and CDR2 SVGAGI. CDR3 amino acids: CASSRDRGYEQYF. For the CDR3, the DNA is TGTGCCAGCAGCCGGGACAGGGGGTACGAGCAGTACTTC.

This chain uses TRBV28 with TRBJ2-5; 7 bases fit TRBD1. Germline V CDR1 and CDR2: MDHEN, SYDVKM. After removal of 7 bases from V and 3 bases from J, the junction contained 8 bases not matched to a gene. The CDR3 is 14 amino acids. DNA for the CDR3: TGTGCCAGCACAGAGGGGGCAGTTGAAGAGACCCAGTACTTC. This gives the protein CASTEGAVEETQYF.

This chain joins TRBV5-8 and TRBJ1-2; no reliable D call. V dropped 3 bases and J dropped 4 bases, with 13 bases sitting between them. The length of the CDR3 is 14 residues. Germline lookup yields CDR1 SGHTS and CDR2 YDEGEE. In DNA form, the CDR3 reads TGTGCCAGCAGCTACCGGACGGGGAGCTATGGCTACACCTTC. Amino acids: CASSYRTGSYGYTF.

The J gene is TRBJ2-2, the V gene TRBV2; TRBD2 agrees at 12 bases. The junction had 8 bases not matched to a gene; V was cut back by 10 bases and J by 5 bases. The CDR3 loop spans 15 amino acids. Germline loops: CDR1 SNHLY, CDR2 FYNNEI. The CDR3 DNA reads TGTGCCATTAGTTTCGGACTAGCGGGAACCGGGGAGCTGTTTTTT. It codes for CAISFGLAGTGELFF.

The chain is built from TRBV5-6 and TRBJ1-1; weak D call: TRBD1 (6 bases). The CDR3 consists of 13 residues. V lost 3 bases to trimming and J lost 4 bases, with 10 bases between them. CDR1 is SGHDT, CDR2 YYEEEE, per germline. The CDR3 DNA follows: TGTGCCAGCAGCTACCAGGGGAGCACTGAAGCTTTCTTT. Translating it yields CASSYQGSTEAFF.

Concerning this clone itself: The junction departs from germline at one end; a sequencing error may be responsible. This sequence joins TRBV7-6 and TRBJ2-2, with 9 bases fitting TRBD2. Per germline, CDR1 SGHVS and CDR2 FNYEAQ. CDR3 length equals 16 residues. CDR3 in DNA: TGTGCCAGCAGTTTAGGTGGGACTAGCACCACCGGGGAGCTGTTTTTT. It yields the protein CASSLGGTSTTGELFF.

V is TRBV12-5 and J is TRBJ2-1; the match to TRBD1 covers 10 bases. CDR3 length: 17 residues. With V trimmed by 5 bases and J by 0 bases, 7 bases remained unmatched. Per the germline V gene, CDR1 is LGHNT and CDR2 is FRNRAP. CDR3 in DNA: TGTGCTAGTGGTCGACAGGGGGCCGTAGGCTCCTACAATGAGCAGTTCTTC. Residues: CASGRQGAVGSYNEQFF.

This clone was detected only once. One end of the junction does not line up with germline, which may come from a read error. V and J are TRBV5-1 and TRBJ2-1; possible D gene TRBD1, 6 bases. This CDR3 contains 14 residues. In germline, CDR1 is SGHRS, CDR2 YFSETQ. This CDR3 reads CASRLAGEFVEQFF. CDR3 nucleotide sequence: TGCGCCAGCAGGTTGGCAGGGGAGTTTGTTGAGCAGTTCTTC.

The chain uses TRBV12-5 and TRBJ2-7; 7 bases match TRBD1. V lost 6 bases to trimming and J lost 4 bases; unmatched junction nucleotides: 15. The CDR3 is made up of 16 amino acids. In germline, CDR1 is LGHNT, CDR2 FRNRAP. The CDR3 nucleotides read TGTGCTAGTGGCCACCGGACAGGAAGGAGCTATTACGAGCAGTACTTC. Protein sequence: CASGHRTGRSYYEQYF.

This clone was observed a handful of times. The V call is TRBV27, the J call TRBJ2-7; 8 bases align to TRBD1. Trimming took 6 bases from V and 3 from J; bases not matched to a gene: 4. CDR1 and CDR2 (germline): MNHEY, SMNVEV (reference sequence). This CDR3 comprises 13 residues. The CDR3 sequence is CASSTDRVYEQYF. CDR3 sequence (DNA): TGTGCCAGCAGCACGGACAGGGTCTACGAGCAGTACTTC.

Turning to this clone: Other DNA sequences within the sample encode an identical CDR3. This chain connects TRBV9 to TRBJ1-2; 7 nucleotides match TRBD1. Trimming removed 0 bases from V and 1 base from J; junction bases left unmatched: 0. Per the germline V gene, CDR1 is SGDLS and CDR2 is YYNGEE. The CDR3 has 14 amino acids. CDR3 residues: CASSVGQGNYGYTF. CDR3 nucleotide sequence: TGTGCCAGCAGCGTAGGACAGGGTAACTATGGCTACACCTTC.

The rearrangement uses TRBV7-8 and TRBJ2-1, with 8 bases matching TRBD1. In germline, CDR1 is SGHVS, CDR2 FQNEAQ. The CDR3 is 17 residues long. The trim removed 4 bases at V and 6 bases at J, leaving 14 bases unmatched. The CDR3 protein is CASSSPPGGANTNEQFF. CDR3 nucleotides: TGTGCCAGCAGCTCACCCCCAGGGGGCGCGAATACCAATGAGCAGTTCTTC.

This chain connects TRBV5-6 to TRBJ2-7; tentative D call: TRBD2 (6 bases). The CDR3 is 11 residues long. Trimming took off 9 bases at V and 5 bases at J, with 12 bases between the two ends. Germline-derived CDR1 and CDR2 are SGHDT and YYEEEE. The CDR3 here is CANRRVHEQYF. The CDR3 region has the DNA TGTGCCAACAGGAGGGTCCACGAGCAGTACTTC. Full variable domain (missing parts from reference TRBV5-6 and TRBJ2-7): DAGVTQSPTHLIKTRGQQVTLRCSPKSGHDTVSWYQQALGQGPQFIFQYYEEEERQRGNFPDRFSGHQFPNYSSELNVNALLLGDSALYLCANRRVHEQYFGPGTRLTVT.

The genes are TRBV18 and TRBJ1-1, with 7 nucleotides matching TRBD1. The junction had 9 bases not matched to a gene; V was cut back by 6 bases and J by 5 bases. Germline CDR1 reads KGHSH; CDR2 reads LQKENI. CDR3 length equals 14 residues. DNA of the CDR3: TGTGCCAGCTCCATGACAGGGAGGTTTACTGAAGCTTTCTTT. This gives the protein CASSMTGRFTEAFF.

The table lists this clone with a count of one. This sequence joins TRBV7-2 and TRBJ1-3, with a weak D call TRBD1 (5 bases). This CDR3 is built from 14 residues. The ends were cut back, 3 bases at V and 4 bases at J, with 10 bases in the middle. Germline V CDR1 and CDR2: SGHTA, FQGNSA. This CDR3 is CASSFGDRGNTIYF. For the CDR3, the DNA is TGTGCCAGCAGCTTTGGAGACAGAGGAAACACCATATATTTT.

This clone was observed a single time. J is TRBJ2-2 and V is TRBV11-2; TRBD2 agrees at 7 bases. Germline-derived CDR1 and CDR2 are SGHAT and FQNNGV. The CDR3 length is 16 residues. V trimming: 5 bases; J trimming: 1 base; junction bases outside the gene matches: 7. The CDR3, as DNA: TGTGCCAGCAGCCTGTCTCGCGGGGGGAACACCGGGGAGCTGTTTTTT. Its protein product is CASSLSRGGNTGELFF.

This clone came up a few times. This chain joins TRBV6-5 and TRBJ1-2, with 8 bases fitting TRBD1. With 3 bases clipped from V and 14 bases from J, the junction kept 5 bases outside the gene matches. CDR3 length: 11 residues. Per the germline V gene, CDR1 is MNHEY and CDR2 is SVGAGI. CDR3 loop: CASSYRTGYTF. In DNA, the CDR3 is TGTGCCAGCAGTTATAGGACAGGGTATACCTTC.

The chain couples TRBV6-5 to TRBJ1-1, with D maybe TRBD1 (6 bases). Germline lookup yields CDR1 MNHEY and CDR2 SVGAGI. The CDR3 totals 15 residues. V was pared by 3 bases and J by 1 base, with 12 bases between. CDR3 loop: CASSYIVGQNTEAFF. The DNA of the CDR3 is TGTGCCAGCAGTTATATTGTGGGACAGAACACTGAAGCTTTCTTT.